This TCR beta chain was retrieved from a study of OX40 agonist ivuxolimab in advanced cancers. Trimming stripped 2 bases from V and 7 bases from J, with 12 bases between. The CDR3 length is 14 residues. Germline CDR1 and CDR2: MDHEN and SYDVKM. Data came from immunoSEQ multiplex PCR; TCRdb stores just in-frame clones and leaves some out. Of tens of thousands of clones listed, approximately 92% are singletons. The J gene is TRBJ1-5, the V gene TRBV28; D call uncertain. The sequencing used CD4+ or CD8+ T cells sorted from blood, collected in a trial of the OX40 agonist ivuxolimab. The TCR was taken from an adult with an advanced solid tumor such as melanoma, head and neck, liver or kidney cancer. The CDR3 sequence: CASSLAVSRQPQHF. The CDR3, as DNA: TGTGCCAGCAGTTTAGCGGTCTCGAGGCAGCCCCAGCATTTT.